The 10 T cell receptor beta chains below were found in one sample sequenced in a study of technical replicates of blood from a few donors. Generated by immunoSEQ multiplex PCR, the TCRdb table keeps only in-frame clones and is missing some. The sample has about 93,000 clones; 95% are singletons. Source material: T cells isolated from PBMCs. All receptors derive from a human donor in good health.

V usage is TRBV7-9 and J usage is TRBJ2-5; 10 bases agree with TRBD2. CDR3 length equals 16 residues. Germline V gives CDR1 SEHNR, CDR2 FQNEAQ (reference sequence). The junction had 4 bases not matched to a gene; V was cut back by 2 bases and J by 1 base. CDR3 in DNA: TGTGCCAGCAGCTTAATAGCGGGGGGCCCCCAAGAGACCCAGTACTTC. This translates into CASSLIAGGPQETQYF. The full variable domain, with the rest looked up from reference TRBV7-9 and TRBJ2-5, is DTGVSQNPRHKITKRGQNVTFRCDPISEHNRLYWYRQTLGQGPEFLTYFQNEAQLEKSRLLSDRFSAERPKGSFSTLEIQRTEQGDSAMYLCASSLIAGGPQETQYFGPGTRLLVL.

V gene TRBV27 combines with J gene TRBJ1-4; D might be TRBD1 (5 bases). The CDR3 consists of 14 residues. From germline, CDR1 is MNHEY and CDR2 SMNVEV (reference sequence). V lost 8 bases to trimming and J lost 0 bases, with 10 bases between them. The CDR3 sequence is CASGGDATNEKLFF. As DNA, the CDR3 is TGTGCCAGCGGGGGGGACGCAACTAATGAAAAACTGTTTTTT.

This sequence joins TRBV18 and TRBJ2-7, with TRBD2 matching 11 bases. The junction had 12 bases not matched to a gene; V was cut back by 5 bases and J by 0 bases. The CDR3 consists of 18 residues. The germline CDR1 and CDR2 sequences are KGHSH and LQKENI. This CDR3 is CASSLTPGGLADSYEQYF. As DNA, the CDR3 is TGTGCCAGCTCATTAACCCCAGGGGGACTAGCGGACTCCTACGAGCAGTACTTC. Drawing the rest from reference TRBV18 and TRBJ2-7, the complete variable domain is NAGVMQNPRHLVRRRGQEARLRCSPMKGHSHVYWYRQLPEEGLKFMVYLQKENIIDESGMPKERFSAEFPKEGPSILRIQQVVRGDSAAYFCASSLTPGGLADSYEQYFGPGTRLTVT.

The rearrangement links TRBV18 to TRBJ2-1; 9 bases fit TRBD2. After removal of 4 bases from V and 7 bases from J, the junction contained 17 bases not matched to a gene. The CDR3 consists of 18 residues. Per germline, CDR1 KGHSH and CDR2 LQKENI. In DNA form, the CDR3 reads TGTGCCAGCTCACTCTTCCGTAGCTCCCTAGCGGGGAAGAATGAGCAGTTCTTC. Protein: CASSLFRSSLAGKNEQFF.

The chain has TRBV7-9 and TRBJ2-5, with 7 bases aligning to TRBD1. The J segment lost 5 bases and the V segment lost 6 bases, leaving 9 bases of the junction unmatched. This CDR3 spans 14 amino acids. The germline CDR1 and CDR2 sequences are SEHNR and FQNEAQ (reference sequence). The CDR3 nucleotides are TGTGCCAGCAGTTACAGGGGCTTGAGGGAGACCCAGTACTTC. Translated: CASSYRGLRETQYF.

The DNA of the CDR3 is TGTGCCAGCAGCGGGACAGGCAGGACAGATACGCAGTATTTT. It is translated as CASSGTGRTDTQYF. The chain recombines TRBV28 with TRBJ2-3; 8 bases agree with TRBD1. J lost 3 bases, V lost 6 bases, and 5 bases had no gene match. The CDR3 totals 14 residues. Germline V lookup: CDR1 MDHEN, CDR2 SYDVKM.

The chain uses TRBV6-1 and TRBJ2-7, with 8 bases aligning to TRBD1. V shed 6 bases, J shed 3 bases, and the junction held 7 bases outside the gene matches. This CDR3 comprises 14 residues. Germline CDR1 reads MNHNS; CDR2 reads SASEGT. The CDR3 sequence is CASRIRDRYYEQYF. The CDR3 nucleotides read TGTGCCAGCAGGATCCGGGACAGGTACTACGAGCAGTACTTC.

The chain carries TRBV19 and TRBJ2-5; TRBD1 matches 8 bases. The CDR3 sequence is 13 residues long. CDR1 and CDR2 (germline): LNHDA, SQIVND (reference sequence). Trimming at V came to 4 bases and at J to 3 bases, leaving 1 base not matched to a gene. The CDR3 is CASSNRGKETQYF. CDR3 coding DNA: TGTGCCAGTAGTAACAGGGGGAAAGAGACCCAGTACTTC. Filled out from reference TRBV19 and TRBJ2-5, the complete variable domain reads DGGITQSPKYLFRKEGQNVTLSCEQNLNHDAMYWYRQDPGQGLRLIYYSQIVNDFQKGDIAEGYSVSREKKESFPLTVTSAQKNPTAFYLCASSNRGKETQYFGPGTRLLVL.

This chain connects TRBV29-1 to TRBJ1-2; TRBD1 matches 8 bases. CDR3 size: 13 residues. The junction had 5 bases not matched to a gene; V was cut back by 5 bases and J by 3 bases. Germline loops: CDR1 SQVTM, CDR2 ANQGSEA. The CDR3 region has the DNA TGCAGCGTTCCCAGGGGGCAGTACTATGGCTACACCTTC. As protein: CSVPRGQYYGYTF.

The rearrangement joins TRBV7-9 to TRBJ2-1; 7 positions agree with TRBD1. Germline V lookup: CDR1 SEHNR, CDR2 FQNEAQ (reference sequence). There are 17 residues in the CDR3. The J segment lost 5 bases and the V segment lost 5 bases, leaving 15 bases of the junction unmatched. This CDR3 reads CASSPLARTGDNNEQFF. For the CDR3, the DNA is TGTGCCAGCAGCCCACTCGCCCGGACAGGCGATAACAATGAGCAGTTCTTC.